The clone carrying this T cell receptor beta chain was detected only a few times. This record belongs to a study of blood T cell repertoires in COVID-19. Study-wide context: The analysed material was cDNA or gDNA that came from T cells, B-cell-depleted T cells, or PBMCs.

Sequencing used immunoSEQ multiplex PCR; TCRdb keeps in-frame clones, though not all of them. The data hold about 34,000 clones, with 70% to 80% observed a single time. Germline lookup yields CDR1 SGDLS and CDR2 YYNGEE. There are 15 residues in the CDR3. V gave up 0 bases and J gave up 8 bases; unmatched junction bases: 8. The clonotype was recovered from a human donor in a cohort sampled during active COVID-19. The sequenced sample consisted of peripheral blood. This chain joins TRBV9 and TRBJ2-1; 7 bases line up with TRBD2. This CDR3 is CASSVAGGWIYEQFF. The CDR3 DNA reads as TGTGCCAGCAGCGTAGCGGGGGGATGGATCTATGAGCAGTTCTTC.